The sequence of this T cell receptor (beta chain) was determined in a study of CD4 and CD8 cells across lung adenocarcinoma regions. TCRdb re-called the PCR reads through MiXCR, storing one row per CDR3 protein. Here the sample spans 3,000 to 3,500 distinct CDR3 sequences, approximately 60% being singletons. Samples came from patients with localized non-small cell lung adenocarcinoma. Germline V gene lookup returns CDR1 MNHNS and CDR2 SASEGT. The CDR3 totals 15 residues. The germline V and J ends were trimmed by 0 bases and 0 bases, with 8 bases remaining between them. This chain links TRBV6-1 with TRBJ1-1; no clear D gene. This sequence was found in a female donor with lung adenocarcinoma. The CD4 and CD8 labels of this study may be unreliable. The sequenced sample consisted of CD8+ T cells from the margin of a lung tumor. Here the CDR3 reads CASSEAVTMNTEAFF. The CDR3 coding sequence is TGTGCCAGCAGTGAAGCGGTGACAATGAACACTGAAGCTTTCTTT.